A single sample gave rise to the 6 T cell receptor beta chains below, sequenced in a study of blood T cell repertoires in COVID-19 (dated by TCRdb to the early 2020s). The receptor library was made with the immunoSEQ multiplex PCR assay. In its TCRdb copy, this immuneACCESS table keeps in-frame sequences only and misses some clones. Where compared with another copy, unresolved V genes explain less than half of these, and the others have no known cause. Within this sample are about 350,000 clones, with roughly nine tenths of them counted one time only. The ten largest make up just under 4% of the sample. The sequenced material came from peripheral blood. Receptor source: a woman aged 60-75 years with COVID-19, enrolled during active disease.

J is TRBJ1-5 and V is TRBV24-1; D call uncertain. The V gene's germline CDR1 is KGHDR and CDR2 SFDVKD. V was trimmed by 7 bases and J by 5 bases, leaving 8 bases between them. This CDR3 is 12 amino acids long. The CDR3, as DNA: TGTGCCACCAGCGCGGGTGATCAGCCCCAGCATTTT. Translating it yields CATSAGDQPQHF.

This chain joins TRBV5-1 and TRBJ1-1, with D maybe TRBD1 (6 bases). The CDR3 extends over 13 amino acids. Germline V gene data show CDR1 as SGHRS and CDR2 as YFSETQ. V lost 2 bases and J lost 5, with 10 bases in between. This CDR3 is CASSLQTGTEAFF. CDR3 bases: TGCGCCAGCAGCTTACAAACAGGGACTGAAGCTTTCTTT. Looking up the rest from reference TRBV5-1 and TRBJ1-1 gives the full variable domain: KAGVTQTPRYLIKTRGQQVTLSCSPISGHRSVSWYQQTPGQGLQFLFEYFSETQRNKGNFPGRFSGRQFSNSRSEMNVSTLELGDSALYLCASSLQTGTEAFFGQGTRLTVV.

The V gene is TRBV5-6, the J gene TRBJ1-2; perhaps TRBD1 as D (6 bases). The CDR3 has 14 residues. The germline V and J ends were trimmed by 0 bases and 7 bases, with 13 bases remaining between them. Germline V gene sequence: CDR1 SGHDT, CDR2 YYEEEE. CDR3 protein: CASSLGTGRGGYTF. Here the CDR3 DNA reads TGTGCCAGCAGCTTGGGCACAGGGCGAGGTGGCTACACCTTC. Filled out from reference TRBV5-6 and TRBJ1-2, the complete variable domain reads DAGVTQSPTHLIKTRGQQVTLRCSPKSGHDTVSWYQQALGQGPQFIFQYYEEEERQRGNFPDRFSGHQFPNYSSELNVNALLLGDSALYLCASSLGTGRGGYTFGSGTRLTVV.

The genes are TRBV7-9 and TRBJ2-7, with no clear D. Trimming shortened V by 4 bases and J by 4 bases, and 8 bases separated the two germline ends. This CDR3 comprises 12 residues. Germline-derived CDR1 and CDR2 are SEHNR and FQNEAQ (reference sequence). CDR3 sequence: CASSSSRYEQYF. In nucleotides, the CDR3 is TGTGCCAGCAGCTCAAGCCGGTACGAGCAGTACTTC. The whole variable domain, filled in from reference TRBV7-9 and TRBJ2-7, reads DTGVSQNPRHKITKRGQNVTFRCDPISEHNRLYWYRQTLGQGPEFLTYFQNEAQLEKSRLLSDRFSAERPKGSFSTLEIQRTEQGDSAMYLCASSSSRYEQYFGPGTRLTVT.

Here the CDR3 reads CATRGFLVTDTQYF. In DNA, the CDR3 is TGTGCCACCCGGGGTTTCCTTGTCACAGATACGCAGTATTTT. V and J are TRBV27 and TRBJ2-3; perhaps TRBD2 as D (5 bases). Between the trimmed V and J ends, which lost 10 bases and 2 bases, there was a span of 16 bases. The CDR3 has 14 residues. Germline CDR1 is MNHEY and CDR2 is SMNVEV (reference sequence).

This clone was seen only once. The chain couples TRBV10-2 to TRBJ2-1; 10 nucleotides align to TRBD1. The CDR3 has 15 residues. With 6 bases clipped from V and 4 bases from J, the junction kept 6 bases outside the gene matches. The V gene's germline CDR1 is WSHSY and CDR2 SAAADI. The CDR3 spells CASRRGQGVYNEQFF. The DNA for the CDR3 is TGCGCCAGCAGGCGAGGACAGGGGGTATACAATGAGCAGTTCTTC.